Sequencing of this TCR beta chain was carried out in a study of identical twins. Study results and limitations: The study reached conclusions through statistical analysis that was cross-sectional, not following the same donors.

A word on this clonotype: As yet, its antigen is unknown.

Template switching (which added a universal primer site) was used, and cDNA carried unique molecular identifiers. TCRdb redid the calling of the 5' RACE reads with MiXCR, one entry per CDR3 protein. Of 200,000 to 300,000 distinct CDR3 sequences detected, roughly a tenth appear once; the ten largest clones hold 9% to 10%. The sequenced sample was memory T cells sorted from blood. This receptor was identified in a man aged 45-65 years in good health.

The chain's CDR3 is CASSLVWDRADEQYF. In DNA, the CDR3 is TGCGCCAGCAGCTTGGTTTGGGACAGGGCCGACGAGCAGTACTTC. The rearrangement uses TRBV5-1 and TRBJ2-7, with 9 nucleotides matching TRBD1. The CDR3 contains 15 residues. With 0 bases clipped from V and 5 bases from J, the junction kept 6 bases outside the gene matches. Germline V lookup: CDR1 SGHRS, CDR2 YFSETQ.